The text below deals with one TCR beta chain. Its antigen is unknown. The CDR3 contains 13 residues. Trimming took 4 bases from V and 3 from J, leaving 9 bases between them. Germline CDR1 and CDR2: SGHVS and FQNEAQ. This entry belongs to a study of CD8+ T cells in alopecia areata. Study-wide context: Twice a day, 5 to 10 mg of oral tofacitinib was administered to treated patients. Study-wide findings and caveats: Affected lesional scalp, above all in alopecia totalis/universalis, was more clonal than normal scalp. Sharing of TCR sequences between patients (possibly for HLA-related reasons) was less clear than in mice.

Reverse transcribed after extraction, RNA yielded cDNA as the sequencing template. TCRdb keeps only in-frame clones here, not all; method: immunoSEQ multiplex PCR. Found here are 170,000 or so clones, about 63% of them singletons; the top ten hold about 1.5%. The TCR originated in a human donor with alopecia areata. The sequenced sample was CD4+ T cells sorted from blood, obtained at week 0. V gene TRBV7-8 combines with J gene TRBJ1-2, with D unclear. The CDR3 loop is CASSYRRYYGYTF. CDR3 bases: TGTGCCAGCAGCTACCGACGGTACTATGGCTACACCTTC.